This T cell receptor (beta chain) was captured in a study of blood T cell repertoires in COVID-19. Study as a whole: Italy, Spain and the United States were the sources of the convalescent and acute COVID-19 samples.

With 7 bases clipped from V and 8 bases from J, the junction kept 6 bases outside the gene matches. The germline CDR1 and CDR2 sequences are ENHRY and SYGVKD. CDR3 length: 13 residues. The authors' processing: The authors estimated nucleated cell counts from reference gene primer amplification. Method: immunoSEQ multiplex PCR; TCRdb's copy keeps in-frame clones and lacks some. That table is the source of V, J and clone size, and D and trimming were worked out from the DNA. The data contain about 74,000 clones, under 95% of them singletons. The sample consisted of peripheral blood. This clonotype was sampled from a man aged 45-60 years with acute or convalescent COVID-19. This chain links TRBV10-3 with TRBJ2-1; TRBD1 matches 9 bases. The CDR3 loop is CAIMGTGRDEQFF. In DNA form, the CDR3 reads TGTGCCATCATGGGGACAGGGAGGGATGAGCAGTTCTTC.